The 13 T cell receptor beta chains presented below share a single source sample, sequenced in a study of T cell repertoires in cytomegalovirus infection. MiXCR was run by TCRdb on the reads, yielding one entry per CDR3 protein. The data contain about 890,000 distinct CDR3 sequences, roughly 30% of them singletons. Their target antigens are unknown. Sequencing used cultured CD8+ T cells from PBMCs, obtained from culture after CMV antigen stimulation. All receptors derive from a human donor in good health (CMV status not recorded). Some clones in this sample may be carry-over from other donors' samples.

The V call is TRBV7-6, the J call TRBJ2-2; D unresolved. The germline gives CDR1 SGHVS, CDR2 FNYEAQ. This CDR3 is built from 13 residues. Deletions cut 5 bases from V and 6 bases from J, with 10 bases between. CDR3 nucleotides: TGTGCCAGCAGCGGACGGTGGGCCGGGGAGCTGTTTTTT. Its protein product is CASSGRWAGELFF.

V usage is TRBV9 and J usage is TRBJ1-4; 7 bases are shared with TRBD1. The germline gives CDR1 SGDLS, CDR2 YYNGEE. This CDR3 spans 14 amino acids. Trimming cost V 3 bases and J 7 bases; bases outside gene matches: 6. For the CDR3, the DNA is TGTGCCAGCAGCGGACGACAGGGTGTTGAAAAACTGTTTTTT. It encodes CASSGRQGVEKLFF.

This chain uses TRBV13 with TRBJ1-6; the D is unclear. Germline V gene data show CDR1 as PRHDT and CDR2 as FYEKMQ (reference sequence). The CDR3 is 12 amino acids. Trimming left V 6 bases short and J 10 bases short, with 10 bases between. The CDR3 bases are TGTGCCAGCAGGGTTGGGTCCTCACCCCTCCACTTT. Encoded protein: CASRVGSSPLHF.

This clonotype has more than one count but fewer than ten. This chain links TRBV7-2 with TRBJ2-7; the D gene is possibly TRBD1 (5 bases). CDR3 length: 16 residues. Germline CDR1 is SGHTA and CDR2 is FQGNSA. V gave up 1 base and J gave up 0 bases, with 13 bases separating them. The CDR3 DNA sequence: TGTGCCAGCAGCTTAGAAGGGGCCTTGAGCTCCTACGAGCAGTACGTC. Amino acids: CASSLEGALSSYEQYV.

This sequence joins TRBV15 and TRBJ2-3; D is unresolved. The CDR3 runs to 11 residues. V lost 8 bases to trimming and J lost 1 base, with 4 bases between them. The V gene's germline CDR1 is LNHNV and CDR2 YYDKDF (reference sequence). As DNA, the CDR3 is TGTGCCACCCAAGGCACAGATACGCAGTATTTT. As protein: CATQGTDTQYF.

The chain uses TRBV5-1 and TRBJ2-7, with D maybe TRBD2 (5 bases). The CDR3 consists of 14 residues. The V end lost 0 bases, the J end lost 3 bases, and 10 bases lay between the germline ends. CDR1 and CDR2 (germline): SGHRS, YFSETQ. CDR3 nucleotide sequence: TGCGCCAGCAGCTTGGATCCGGGGTGCTACGAGCAGTACGTC. Translation: CASSLDPGCYEQYV.

This chain uses TRBV4-1 with TRBJ2-1; D possibly corresponds to TRBD1 (6 bases). V lost 5 bases to trimming and J lost 6 bases, with 17 bases between them. CDR1 is MGHRA, CDR2 YSYEKL, per germline. CDR3 length equals 15 residues. The CDR3 region is CASSYRDTYSNEQFF. In DNA form, the CDR3 reads TGCGCCAGCAGCTACCGGGACACCTACTCCAATGAGCAGTTCTTC.

The chain recombines TRBV20-1 with TRBJ1-1; D is perhaps TRBD1 (6 bases). Trimming cost V 0 bases and J 0 bases, with 14 bases left between them. CDR1 is DFQATT and CDR2 is SNEGSKA in the germline V gene (reference sequence). The CDR3 is 16 residues long. CDR3 DNA: TGCAGTGCTAGAGATAGGAAGGGGACACTGAACACTGAAGCTTTCTTT. This sequence encodes CSARDRKGTLNTEAFF.

This sequence joins TRBV6-1 and TRBJ2-1; no reliable D call. The length of the CDR3 is 14 residues. The V gene's germline CDR1 is MNHNS and CDR2 SASEGT. The V end lost 6 bases, the J end lost 4 bases, and 13 bases lay between the germline ends. The CDR3 is CASSPTMRYNEQFF. In DNA form, the CDR3 reads TGTGCCAGCAGCCCTACGATGCGGTACAATGAGCAGTTCTTC.

The chain uses TRBV12-3 or TRBV12-4 and TRBJ1-1, with TRBD1 matching over 10 bases. The CDR3 spans 17 residues. The junction had 10 bases not matched to a gene; V was cut back by 3 bases and J by 3 bases. CDR3 region: CASSFDVEGQGDTEAFF. CDR3 in DNA: TGTGCCAGCAGTTTTGATGTTGAAGGACAGGGGGACACTGAAGCTTTCTTT.

A few counts support this clonotype. This chain joins TRBV11-2 and TRBJ1-6; 7 positions agree with TRBD1. There are 15 residues in the CDR3. The germline V gene has CDR1 SGHAT and CDR2 FQNNGV. V shed 5 bases, J shed 10 bases, and the junction held 11 bases outside the gene matches. DNA of the CDR3: TGTGCCAGCAGCCCCCGGGACAGACTTTCCTCACCCCTCCACTTT. Protein: CASSPRDRLSSPLHF.

As for this clonotype: Sequence at one end of the junction differs from germline and may be a read error. The V gene is TRBV7-9, the J gene TRBJ1-6; D is unclear. Germline CDR1 is SEHNR and CDR2 is FQNEAQ (reference sequence). This CDR3 is built from 15 residues. CDR3 sequence: CASSLVQRYNSLLHF. In DNA, the CDR3 is TGTGCCAGCAGCTTAGTACAGCGCTATAATTCACTCCTCCACTTT.

This clonotype was seen more than once but under ten times. V usage is TRBV7-6 and J usage is TRBJ1-3, with D uncertain. The CDR3 extends over 15 amino acids. Trimming took off 2 bases at V and 0 bases at J, with 8 bases between the two ends. CDR1 and CDR2 from the germline V gene are SGHVS and FNYEAQ. CDR3 sequence reads: CASSLQDSSGNTIYF. The CDR3, as DNA: TGTGCCAGCAGCTTACAGGATAGCTCTGGAAACACCATATATTTT. Looking up the rest from reference TRBV7-6 and TRBJ1-3 gives the full variable domain: GAGVSQSPRYKVTKRGQDVALRCDPISGHVSLYWYRQALGQGPEFLTYFNYEAQQDKSGLPNDRFSAERPEGSISTLTIQRTEQRDSAMYRCASSLQDSSGNTIYFGEGSWLTVV.